A selection of T cell receptor beta chains follows, all from one sample in a study of blood T cell repertoires in COVID-19. TCRdb's copy holds only in-frame clones and misses some; the assay was immunoSEQ multiplex PCR. Of around 170,000 clones listed, 80% to 85% are singletons. The specimen sequenced was peripheral blood. The receptors shown here come from a woman of 80 years or more with COVID-19, enrolled during active disease. The CDR3 runs from the conserved cysteine through the conserved F or W. D genes are given only for firm matches. The size of a clone is reported for some rows only, either as once, few or many, or as a class for expanded clones.

D gene,V gene,clone size,J gene,CDR3 DNA,CDR3 protein
.,TRBV5-1,.,TRBJ2-5,TGCGCCAGCAGCTTGTCCAGGGCCCGGGGGGAGACCCAGTACTTC,CASSLSRARGETQYF
TRBD2,TRBV19,.,TRBJ2-1,TGTGCCAGTAGACGCGGGACTAGCTCAAAAAGCTCCTACAATGAGCAGTTCTTC,CASRRGTSSKSSYNEQFF
.,TRBV7-8,.,TRBJ1-2,TGTGCCAGCAGCCGAGGAGGTGGAGACTATGGCTACACCTTC,CASSRGGGDYGYTF
TRBD1,TRBV10-3,.,TRBJ2-5,TGTGCCATCAGTGAGACCGGGACAGGGTCAGCGGTGGAGACCCAGTACTTC,CAISETGTGSAVETQYF
.,TRBV2,once,TRBJ1-2,TGTGCCAGCAACGCGGGCGGGATTTGGGGCTACACCTTC,CASNAGGIWGYTF
TRBD2,TRBV28,.,TRBJ2-3,TGTGCCACACAGCGGACTAGCGGTACAGATACGCAGTATTTT,CATQRTSGTDTQYF
TRBD1,TRBV24-1,few,TRBJ1-2,TGTGCCACCAGTGAGACAGGGATCTATGGCTACACCTTC,CATSETGIYGYTF
TRBD1,TRBV5-1,.,TRBJ2-6,TGCGCCAGCAGCTTGCGGACAGGGGCTCACTCTGGGGCCAACGTCCTGACTTTC,CASSLRTGAHSGANVLTF
.,TRBV3-1/TRBV3-2,.,TRBJ2-7,TGTGCCAGCAGCCAGAATACCGGGAGCGAGCAGTACTTC,CASSQNTGSEQYF
TRBD1,TRBV5-6,few,TRBJ1-6,TGTGCCAGCAGCTTTAACCCGGGACAGGGAGGTTCACCCCTCCACTTT,CASSFNPGQGGSPLHF
.,TRBV29-1,few,TRBJ2-3,TGCAGCGTTGAAGAAATAAGACAGAATACAGATACGCAGTATTTT,CSVEEIRQNTDTQYF
TRBD1,TRBV24-1,few,TRBJ2-2,TGTGCCACCAGTGACCCGGGACAGGGTTTCACCGGGGAGCTGTTTTTT,CATSDPGQGFTGELFF
TRBD2,TRBV7-2,once,TRBJ2-5,TGTGCCAGCAGCTTTAGCGGGGGGGCCAGAGAGACCCAGTACTTC,CASSFSGGARETQYF
.,TRBV19,.,TRBJ2-2,TGTGCCAGCACCCCACTAGTATCCACCGGGGAGCTGTTTTTT,CASTPLVSTGELFF
.,TRBV28,.,TRBJ2-1,TGTGCCAGCAGTTCCCTGATAGGGGATGAGCAGTTCTTC,CASSSLIGDEQFF
.,TRBV4-3,.,TRBJ1-1,TGCGCCAGCAGTCCAGGGTTTTCCGACACTGAAGCTTTCTTT,CASSPGFSDTEAFF
TRBD1,TRBV11-2,.,TRBJ1-1,TGTGCCAGCAGCCTAACCCTCGGACAGGGATTGAACACTGAAGCTTTCTTT,CASSLTLGQGLNTEAFF
.,TRBV19,.,TRBJ2-1,TGTGCCAGTAGTATTTTTTTAGAGGGGGGGCATGAGCAGTTCTTC,CASSIFLEGGHEQFF
TRBD1,TRBV11-2,.,TRBJ2-1,TGTGCCAGCAGCTCTTTACCCCTACAGGGGTACAATGAGCAGTTCTTC,CASSSLPLQGYNEQFF
.,TRBV7-3,.,TRBJ1-1,TGTGCCAGCAGCGAGTACCTGAACACTGAAGCTTTCTTT,CASSEYLNTEAFF
.,TRBV28,.,TRBJ2-7,TGTGCCAGCAGTTTATATGCGGCTTACGAGCAGTACTTC,CASSLYAAYEQYF
.,TRBV29-1,.,TRBJ2-2,TGCAGCGTTAGATCGGGAGTAGGAACCGGGGAGCTGTTTTTT,CSVRSGVGTGELFF
TRBD1,TRBV7-2,.,TRBJ2-1,TGTGCCAGCAGCTTAAGGCGACAGGGTATGGATGAGCAGTTCTTC,CASSLRRQGMDEQFF
.,TRBV5-4,.,TRBJ2-5,TGTGCCAGCACCCCATCCCGCGACAGGTACCAAGAGACCCAGTACTTC,CASTPSRDRYQETQYF
TRBD1,TRBV9,.,TRBJ1-4,TGTGCCAGCAGCGTAGGCCAGGGGGCTAATGAAAAACTGTTTTTT,CASSVGQGANEKLFF